The 32 T cell receptor beta chains presented below share a single source sample, sequenced in a study of post-analysis software for immune sequencing data. Study findings and constraints: About five TRBV segments were more frequent in patients than controls; TRBV5-6, TRBV5-1 and TRBV20-1 belonged to this group.

What these receptors recognize is not known. Unique molecular identifiers were carried by the TCR beta cDNA libraries. MiXCR, run by TCRdb on the PCR reads, gives a single entry per CDR3 protein. This table holds more than 450,000 distinct CDR3 sequences, roughly 34% found once. Input material: blood. These receptors were collected from a girl under 18 with multiple sclerosis.

V gene TRBV20-1 combines with J gene TRBJ1-2; D gene unclear. This CDR3 is 12 amino acids long. V shed 6 bases and J shed 1 base, with 9 bases lying between them. CDR1 DFQATT and CDR2 SNEGSKA come from the germline V gene (reference sequence). The DNA for the CDR3 is TGCAGTGCGCAGGAGGGTAACTATGGCTACACCTTC. The encoded protein is CSAQEGNYGYTF.

The CDR3 nucleotides read TGTGCCAGCAGCGTATTAACGGGGGTGCAAGAGACCCAGTACTTC. Protein sequence: CASSVLTGVQETQYF. The rearrangement links TRBV9 to TRBJ2-5; D possibly corresponds to TRBD2 (6 bases). From germline, CDR1 is SGDLS and CDR2 YYNGEE. The CDR3 is made up of 15 amino acids. V was clipped by 1 base and J by 2 bases, with 12 bases between them.

The CDR3 here is CATSKPGTGTSEQYF. The CDR3 nucleotides read TGTGCCACCAGCAAACCCGGGACAGGGACTAGCGAGCAGTACTTC. J is TRBJ2-7 and V is TRBV15; tentative D call: TRBD1 (9 bases). CDR3 length equals 15 residues. Trimming removed 4 bases from V and 6 bases from J, with 19 bases in between. CDR1 is LNHNV and CDR2 is YYDKDF in the germline V gene (reference sequence).

The chain employs TRBV2 and TRBJ2-5, with D tentatively TRBD1 or TRBD2 (7 bases each). V was cut by 5 bases and J by 4 bases, with 17 bases left in between. Per the germline V gene, CDR1 is SNHLY and CDR2 is FYNNEI. The CDR3 totals 15 residues. The CDR3 loop reads CASSQGGLRGETQYF. CDR3 sequence (DNA): TGTGCCAGCAGTCAGGGGGGACTACGCGGAGAGACCCAGTACTTC.

The V gene is TRBV10-3, the J gene TRBJ2-5, with D possibly being TRBD1 (5 bases). The better agreement between TRBJ2-7 and the DNA end casts doubt on the J call. The CDR3 totals 12 residues. Germline CDR1 ENHRY, CDR2 SYGVKD. This CDR3 is CAISETGYEQYF. The CDR3 DNA reads as TGTGCCATCAGTGAGACAGGCTACGAGCAGTACTTC.

V gene TRBV20-1 combines with J gene TRBJ2-3, with D perhaps being TRBD1 or TRBD2 (6 bases each). The CDR3 covers 12 residues. Germline-derived CDR1 and CDR2 are DFQATT and SNEGSKA (reference sequence). The V end was cut by 6 bases, the J end by 1 base, with 8 bases between. CDR3 nucleotides: TGCAGTGCCGGGGGCGGCACAGATACGCAGTATTTT. This encodes CSAGGGTDTQYF.

This clonotype has just a few counts. The chain has TRBV7-2 and TRBJ2-7; D may be TRBD2 (7 bases). Germline assignment: CDR1 SGHTA and CDR2 FQGNSA. Trimming pared 5 bases from V and 2 bases from J, leaving 16 bases between. The CDR3 has 15 residues. The CDR3 DNA is TGTGCCAGCAGCCTCGCGGGGGCTTCCCCCTACGAGCAGTACTTC. Residues: CASSLAGASPYEQYF.

The chain is built from TRBV5-1 and TRBJ1-5; D call uncertain. The germline V gene encodes CDR1 SGHRS and CDR2 YFSETQ. The CDR3 has 13 amino acids. Trimming pared 0 bases from V and 9 bases from J, leaving 10 bases between. This CDR3 reads CASSLDYDRPQHF. CDR3 bases: TGCGCCAGCAGCTTGGACTACGATCGGCCCCAGCATTTT.

The rearrangement uses TRBV20-1 and TRBJ2-7; either TRBD1 or TRBD2 may fit D (5 bases each). The germline V and J ends were trimmed by 6 bases and 1 base, with 16 bases remaining between them. The CDR3 length is 14 residues. Germline V gene lookup returns CDR1 DFQATT and CDR2 SNEGSKA (reference sequence). CDR3 nucleotides: TGCAGTGCGCCTCTATTGGGGGTATCCTACGAGCAGTACTTC. Translation: CSAPLLGVSYEQYF.

The gene calls are TRBV5-1 and TRBJ2-3; perhaps TRBD2 as D (5 bases). V shed 0 bases and J shed 0 bases, with 8 bases lying between them. The germline CDR1 and CDR2 sequences are SGHRS and YFSETQ. The CDR3 spans 15 residues. CDR3 loop: CASSLELVSTDTQYF. CDR3 bases: TGCGCCAGCAGCTTGGAACTAGTAAGCACAGATACGCAGTATTTT.

The rearrangement joins TRBV5-5 to TRBJ2-3; no reliable D call. This CDR3 region has 15 residues. The V end lost 0 bases, the J end lost 3 bases, and 11 bases lay between the germline ends. CDR1 and CDR2 (germline): SGHKS, YYEKEE (reference sequence). The CDR3 nucleotides are TGTGCCAGCAGCTTGGATGCTGTAAATACAGATACGCAGTATTTT. Translation: CASSLDAVNTDTQYF.

In this sample, this clonotype turned up a few times. V is TRBV7-9 and J is TRBJ2-1; D is undetermined. Trimming stripped 5 bases from V and 5 bases from J, with 10 bases between. Germline V gives CDR1 SEHNR, CDR2 FQNEAQ (reference sequence). The CDR3 loop spans 13 amino acids. The CDR3 loop is CASSEDTHNEQFF. CDR3 bases: TGTGCCAGCAGCGAAGACACCCACAATGAGCAGTTCTTC.

J is TRBJ1-5 and V is TRBV20-1; TRBD1 matches 8 bases. The CDR3 extends over 14 amino acids. Germline CDR1 is DFQATT and CDR2 is SNEGSKA (reference sequence). Trimming took 5 bases from V and 5 from J; bases not matched to a gene: 8. This CDR3 reads CSASQGALDQPQHF. The CDR3 DNA follows: TGCAGTGCTTCCCAGGGGGCGCTTGATCAGCCCCAGCATTTT.

This clonotype was observed a handful of times. The V call is TRBV15, the J call TRBJ2-5; 15 positions agree with TRBD2. CDR3 length: 16 residues. CDR1 is LNHNV and CDR2 is YYDKDF in the germline V gene (reference sequence). The V gene end was trimmed by 4 bases and the J gene end by 4 bases; junction bases not matched to a gene: 4. The CDR3 here is CATSKGLAGGRETQYF. The DNA of the CDR3 is TGTGCCACCAGCAAAGGACTAGCGGGGGGGCGAGAGACCCAGTACTTC.

V gene TRBV7-3 combines with J gene TRBJ2-3, with D maybe TRBD1 (5 bases). The CDR3 has 14 amino acids. The germline V and J ends were trimmed by 4 bases and 4 bases, with 12 bases remaining between them. CDR1 is SGHTA and CDR2 is FQGTGA in the germline V gene. CDR3: CASSSLGLSDTQYF. CDR3 DNA: TGTGCCAGCAGCTCCTTGGGGCTTTCAGATACGCAGTATTTT.

Of note for this clonotype: One junction end disagrees with the germline gene, perhaps due to a read error. This chain links TRBV9 with TRBJ2-3, with D perhaps being TRBD1 or TRBD2 (5 bases each). Germline V gene sequence: CDR1 SGDLS, CDR2 YYNGEE. The CDR3 is 14 residues long. Here the CDR3 DNA reads TGTGTCAGCAGCGTAGGGACCCACACAGATACGCAGTATTTT. Translated: CVSSVGTHTDTQYF.

V and J are TRBV12-3 or TRBV12-4 and TRBJ2-1; D is undetermined. CDR3 length equals 12 residues. V was clipped by 4 bases and J by 6 bases, with 7 bases between them. This chain's CDR3 is CASSSGPNEQFF. For the CDR3, the DNA is TGTGCCAGCAGTTCAGGCCCCAATGAGCAGTTCTTC.

The V call is TRBV5-1, the J call TRBJ1-1; a weak D match, TRBD1 (5 bases). Germline V lookup: CDR1 SGHRS, CDR2 YFSETQ. Trimming cost V 4 bases and J 6 bases, with 16 bases left between them. The CDR3 extends over 14 amino acids. The CDR3 spells CASSPRGLAAEAFF. The CDR3 coding sequence is TGCGCCAGCAGCCCCCGGGGCCTGGCCGCTGAAGCTTTCTTT.

This chain links TRBV11-2 with TRBJ2-1; 12 bases agree with TRBD1. CDR3 length: 13 residues. V shed 4 bases, J shed 12 bases, and the junction held 4 bases outside the gene matches. CDR1 is SGHAT and CDR2 is FQNNGV in the germline V gene. For the CDR3, the DNA is TGTGCCAGCAGCTCAGGGACAGGGGGCAGGCAGTTCTTC. Protein sequence: CASSSGTGGRQFF.

The CDR3 region is CASSITRGYRETQYF. CDR3 sequence (DNA): TGTGCCAGCAGTATTACCAGGGGGTATCGAGAGACCCAGTACTTC. V gene TRBV12-3 or TRBV12-4 combines with J gene TRBJ2-5, with TRBD1 identical over 7 bases. With 5 bases clipped from V and 4 bases from J, the junction kept 10 bases outside the gene matches. CDR3 length equals 15 residues.

This chain connects TRBV5-1 to TRBJ2-3, with 9 bases fitting TRBD1. Trimming at V came to 2 bases and at J to 5 bases, leaving 6 bases not matched to a gene. The CDR3 has 15 residues. Germline V lookup: CDR1 SGHRS, CDR2 YFSETQ. CDR3 sequence reads: CASSFTGGREDTQYF. The DNA of the CDR3 is TGCGCCAGCAGCTTTACAGGGGGCAGGGAAGATACGCAGTATTTT.

V is TRBV7-9 and J is TRBJ1-4; unclear D gene. Trimming took 5 bases from V and 2 from J, leaving 6 bases between them. The length of the CDR3 is 13 residues. Per germline, CDR1 SEHNR and CDR2 FQNEAQ (reference sequence). The CDR3 nucleotides are TGTGCCAGCAGCCCCAGGACTAATGAAAAACTGTTTTTT. Translation gives CASSPRTNEKLFF.

The chain uses TRBV7-9 and TRBJ2-1, with a weak D call TRBD2 (7 bases). Trimming pared 2 bases from V and 3 bases from J, leaving 14 bases between. CDR1 SEHNR and CDR2 FQNEAQ come from the germline V gene (reference sequence). The CDR3 spans 16 residues. Here the CDR3 reads CASSLLSGGLYNEQFF. CDR3 bases: TGTGCCAGCAGCTTACTTTCGGGGGGCCTCTACAATGAGCAGTTCTTC.

This clonotype was detected only a few times. The chain has TRBV20-1 and TRBJ2-7, with D possibly TRBD1 on 5 matching bases. The length of the CDR3 is 15 residues. Trimming cost V 5 bases and J 1 base, with 18 bases left between them. Looked up from germline, CDR1 is DFQATT and CDR2 is SNEGSKA (reference sequence). The DNA of the CDR3 is TGCAGTGCTTTAAACAGGATAACTACATCCTACGAGCAGTACTTC. Translation: CSALNRITTSYEQYF.

The genes are TRBV6-1 and TRBJ2-3; D may be TRBD1 or TRBD2 (5 bases each). The CDR3 is 14 amino acids. V was cut by 5 bases and J by 3 bases, with 12 bases left in between. Germline V lookup: CDR1 MNHNS, CDR2 SASEGT. This CDR3 reads CASSTGPETDTQYF. The CDR3 nucleotides read TGTGCCAGCAGTACGGGACCAGAGACAGATACGCAGTATTTT.

This clonotype was observed a few times. V is TRBV11-2 and J is TRBJ2-3, with 7 bases that match TRBD2. Germline CDR1 reads SGHAT; CDR2 reads FQNNGV. This CDR3 is built from 17 residues. Trimming took 3 bases from V and 2 from J; bases not matched to a gene: 11. CDR3 sequence: CASSLGRGSGDTDTQYF. CDR3 sequence (DNA): TGTGCCAGCAGCTTGGGGCGGGGCAGCGGGGACACAGATACGCAGTATTTT.

The sample holds many counts of this clonotype. The V and J genes are TRBV4-2 and TRBJ2-6, with TRBD1 as a possible D gene (5 bases). Between the trimmed V and J ends, which lost 1 base and 1 base, there was a span of 8 bases. The CDR3 runs to 16 residues. Germline lookup yields CDR1 LGHNA and CDR2 YNFKEQ. CDR3 sequence reads: CASSQVQGSGANVLTF. DNA for the CDR3: TGTGCCAGCAGCCAAGTTCAGGGATCTGGGGCCAACGTCCTGACTTTC.

This clonotype appeared once. J is TRBJ2-1 and V is TRBV5-1; no definite D call. CDR1 is SGHRS, CDR2 YFSETQ, per germline. Trimming removed 0 bases from V and 3 bases from J, with 13 bases in between. This CDR3 spans 16 amino acids. CDR3 nucleotide sequence: TGCGCCAGCAGCTTGGAAAGTCTCCTCATCTACAATGAGCAGTTCTTC. Protein sequence: CASSLESLLIYNEQFF.

This chain uses TRBV5-1 with TRBJ2-7, with D perhaps TRBD2 (5 bases). The J call may be in error: the DNA end matches TRBJ2-5 better. CDR1 SGHRS and CDR2 YFSETQ come from the germline V gene. The CDR3 contains 16 residues. CDR3 bases: TGCGCCAGCAGCTTGGTCGAGGCGGGCGCCAAAGAGACCCAGTACTTC. Translation gives CASSLVEAGAKETQYF.

V gene TRBV28 combines with J gene TRBJ1-5; D unresolved. This CDR3 spans 13 amino acids. The germline gives CDR1 MDHEN, CDR2 SYDVKM. Trimming removed 8 bases from V and 4 bases from J, with 12 bases in between. The CDR3 region is CASQTGRNQPQHF. Written as DNA, the CDR3 is TGTGCCAGCCAGACGGGTAGGAATCAGCCCCAGCATTTT.

The chain recombines TRBV29-1 with TRBJ2-7; D may be TRBD1 (5 bases). Germline values: CDR1 SQVTM, CDR2 ANQGSEA. Trimming took 0 bases from V and 2 from J, leaving 5 bases between them. The CDR3 runs to 12 residues. This CDR3 reads CSVEEGPYEQYF. Written as DNA, the CDR3 is TGCAGCGTTGAAGAGGGGCCCTACGAGCAGTACTTC.

This clonotype was detected a few times. The chain's CDR3 is CASSVDTAPDTQYF. The CDR3 nucleotides are TGTGCCAGCAGCGTCGACACCGCCCCAGATACGCAGTATTTT. The gene calls are TRBV5-5 and TRBJ2-3; D is unresolved. The V end was cut by 4 bases, the J end by 4 bases, with 13 bases between. CDR1 SGHKS and CDR2 YYEKEE come from the germline V gene (reference sequence). CDR3 size: 14 residues.